These T cell receptor beta chains were read from a single sample in a study of shared clonotypes between healthy human individuals. TCRdb keeps only in-frame clones here, not all; method: immunoSEQ multiplex PCR. The table shows 2.3 million or so clones, with 85% to 95% occurring only once. The sequenced material came from naive CD4+ T cells from PBMCs. The receptors originated from a man aged 18-30 years in good health. Some clones in this sample may be carry-over from other donors' samples. Both conserved end residues are part of each CDR3. Each record gives: CDR3 protein, J gene, V gene, CDR3 length.

CDR3: CASATRPREGNTIYF; J: TRBJ1-3; V: TRBV12-5; length: 15
CDR3: CASAAGPSNQPQHF; J: TRBJ1-5; V: TRBV5-4; length: 14
CDR3: CASSPHPATGGSGYTF; J: TRBJ1-2; V: TRBV4-1; length: 16
CDR3: CASSFPRNNHEQFF; J: TRBJ2-1; V: TRBV5-1; length: 14
CDR3: CASTSSGNTEAFF; J: TRBJ1-1; V: TRBV18; length: 13
CDR3: CASSLDPGTYGYTF; J: TRBJ1-2; V: TRBV5-1; length: 14
CDR3: CASSPGVSSYEQYF; J: TRBJ2-7; V: TRBV18; length: 14
CDR3: CASSLNAGQENNEQFF; J: TRBJ2-1; V: TRBV11-2; length: 16
CDR3: CASSVRSSTGELFF; J: TRBJ2-2; V: TRBV11-2; length: 14
CDR3: CASTTTGQADTQYF; J: TRBJ2-3; V: TRBV28; length: 14
CDR3: CASSGRTSGAYNEQFF; J: TRBJ2-1; V: TRBV9; length: 16
CDR3: CASSSTGDSNQPQHF; J: TRBJ1-5; V: TRBV7-9; length: 15
CDR3: CASSQDPFVGYTF; J: TRBJ1-2; V: TRBV14; length: 13
CDR3: CASSPDRDREWEETQYF; J: TRBJ2-5; V: TRBV28; length: 17
CDR3: CASSVSQGETQYF; J: TRBJ2-5; V: TRBV9; length: 13
CDR3: CSARSLSLQFF; J: TRBJ2-1; V: TRBV20-1; length: 11